This T cell receptor (beta chain) was sequenced for a study of blood T cell repertoires in COVID-19. Turning to the study itself: Sources were T cells, B-cell-depleted T cells, or PBMCs; the material itself was cDNA or gDNA.

Authors' methods: Using reference gene primer amplification, nucleated cell counts were estimated. Assay used: immunoSEQ multiplex PCR; TCRdb lists only in-frame clones, some missing. V and J calls and clone size are those listed in that table; D and trimming were worked out from the DNA. The profile shows some 280,000 clones, 70% to 90% of them singletons. The germline V gene has CDR1 SNHLY and CDR2 FYNNEI. Trimming pared 4 bases from V and 0 bases from J, leaving 9 bases between. The CDR3 spans 14 residues. Input material: peripheral blood. The receptor's source is a woman aged 55-70 years with acute or convalescent COVID-19. This sequence joins TRBV2 and TRBJ1-1; D not resolved. Written as DNA, the CDR3 is TGTGCCAGCAGTGTAGTATTTTTGAACACTGAAGCTTTCTTT. Encoded protein: CASSVVFLNTEAFF.